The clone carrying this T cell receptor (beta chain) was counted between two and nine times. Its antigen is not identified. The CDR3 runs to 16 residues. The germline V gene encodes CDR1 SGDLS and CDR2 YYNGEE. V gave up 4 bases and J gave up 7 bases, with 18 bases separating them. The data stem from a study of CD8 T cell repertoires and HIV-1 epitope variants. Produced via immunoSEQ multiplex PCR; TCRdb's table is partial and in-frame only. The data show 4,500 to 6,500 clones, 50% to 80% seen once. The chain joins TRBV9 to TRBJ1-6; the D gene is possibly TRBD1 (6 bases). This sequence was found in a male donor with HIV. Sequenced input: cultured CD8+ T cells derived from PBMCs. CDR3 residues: CASSPLGGQGNSPLHF. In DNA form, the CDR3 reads TGTGCCAGCAGCCCGCTGGGGGGGCAAGGGAATTCACCCCTCCACTTT.